The rows below give T cell receptor beta chains drawn from one sample of a study of blood T cell repertoires in COVID-19. Sequenced by immunoSEQ multiplex PCR; TCRdb stores in-frame clones only, minus some. The sample has fewer than 300,000 clones, more than 70% seen once; the top ten hold roughly 3.1%. Sequencing input: peripheral blood. These receptors were taken from a woman aged 18 to 35 with acute or convalescent COVID-19. CDR3s include the opening cysteine and the closing phenylalanine or tryptophan. Each record gives: CDR3 length, V gene, J gene, CDR3 protein.

15	TRBV5-1	TRBJ2-2	CASSSGGANTGELFF
15	TRBV19	TRBJ2-5	CASSIAGAGQETQYF
15	TRBV27	TRBJ1-5	CASSLGQGSSQPQHF
18	TRBV6-2/TRBV6-3	TRBJ1-1	CASSYYEQGMGMNTEAFF
14	TRBV4-3	TRBJ2-7	CASSQDFNSYEQYF
17	TRBV19	TRBJ2-1	CASSTRTSGSFYNEQFF
14	TRBV28	TRBJ1-5	CASSLVGQGQPQHF
13	TRBV27	TRBJ2-1	CATSGYSYNEQFF
16	TRBV6-2/TRBV6-3	TRBJ2-5	CASSYPDGLAQETQYF
13	TRBV19	TRBJ2-3	CATRLAGTDTQYF
13	TRBV19	TRBJ1-1	CASSIVDWTEAFF
18	TRBV18	TRBJ2-1	CASTGGASGTISYNEQFF
14	TRBV5-4	TRBJ2-5	CASSLGGRGETQYF
17	TRBV11-3	TRBJ2-1	CASSHPGAGGTYNEQFF
18	TRBV7-6	TRBJ1-1	CASSFNPRRTTMNTEAFF
15	TRBV6-5	TRBJ2-2	CASRTQQGRYGELFF
14	TRBV7-8	TRBJ1-5	CASSADREGQPQHF
16	TRBV15	TRBJ1-4	CATSATAGQAPEKLFF
15	TRBV27	TRBJ1-6	CASSLLDRNNSPLHF
15	TRBV6-2/TRBV6-3	TRBJ1-1	CASSYWFQGSTEAFF
15	TRBV7-2	TRBJ2-1	CASSLGVARPNEQFF
21	TRBV21-1	TRBJ2-7	CASSKSMEREGSVTTRREQYF
15	TRBV30	TRBJ2-1	CAWSFKDIHYNEQFF
15	TRBV2	TRBJ1-2	CASTGTGRHNYGYTF
14	TRBV3-1/TRBV3-2	TRBJ2-5	CASSPSGSGETQYF
15	TRBV19	TRBJ2-7	CASSPLGQGGYEQYF
13	TRBV12-3/TRBV12-4	TRBJ2-1	CASTPGEGGEQFF
17	TRBV3-1/TRBV3-2	TRBJ2-7	CASSPQRPGQSNSEQYF
15	TRBV15	TRBJ2-1	CATSRTSGTYNEQFF